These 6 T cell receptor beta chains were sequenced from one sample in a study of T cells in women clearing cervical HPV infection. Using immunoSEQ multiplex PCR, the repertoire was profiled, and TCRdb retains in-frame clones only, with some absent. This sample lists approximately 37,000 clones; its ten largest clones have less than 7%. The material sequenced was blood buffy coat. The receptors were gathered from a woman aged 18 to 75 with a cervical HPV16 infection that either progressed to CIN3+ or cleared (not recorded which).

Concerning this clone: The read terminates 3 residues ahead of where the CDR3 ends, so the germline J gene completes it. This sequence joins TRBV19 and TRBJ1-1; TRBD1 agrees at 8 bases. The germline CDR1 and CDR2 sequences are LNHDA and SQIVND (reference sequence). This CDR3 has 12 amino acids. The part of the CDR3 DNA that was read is TGTGCCAGTAGTATTCAGGGGGCGACG. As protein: CASSIQGAT. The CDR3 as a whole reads CASSIQGATAFF.

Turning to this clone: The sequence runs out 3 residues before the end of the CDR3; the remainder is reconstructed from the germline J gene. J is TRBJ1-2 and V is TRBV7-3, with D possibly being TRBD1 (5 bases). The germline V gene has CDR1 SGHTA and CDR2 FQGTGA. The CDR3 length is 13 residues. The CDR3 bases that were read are TGTGCCAGCAGCCTAAACAGGAGGAGCGGC. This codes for CASSLNRRSG. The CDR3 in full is CASSLNRRSGYTF.

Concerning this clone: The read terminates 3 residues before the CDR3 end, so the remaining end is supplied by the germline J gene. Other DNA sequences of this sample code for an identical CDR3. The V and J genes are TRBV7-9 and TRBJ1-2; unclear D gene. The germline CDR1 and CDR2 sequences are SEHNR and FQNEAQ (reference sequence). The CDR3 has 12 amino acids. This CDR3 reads CASSFSTDTYTF. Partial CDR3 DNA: TGTGCCAGCAGCTTCTCCACAGATACC.

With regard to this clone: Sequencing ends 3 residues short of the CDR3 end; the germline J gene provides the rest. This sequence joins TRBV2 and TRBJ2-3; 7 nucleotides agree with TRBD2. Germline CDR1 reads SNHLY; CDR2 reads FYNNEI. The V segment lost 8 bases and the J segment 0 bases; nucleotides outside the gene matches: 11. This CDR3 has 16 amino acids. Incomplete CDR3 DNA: TGTGCCAGCGTGCCTCGGGCTAGCGGAAGCACAGATACG. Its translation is CASVPRASGSTDT. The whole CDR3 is CASVPRASGSTDTQYF.

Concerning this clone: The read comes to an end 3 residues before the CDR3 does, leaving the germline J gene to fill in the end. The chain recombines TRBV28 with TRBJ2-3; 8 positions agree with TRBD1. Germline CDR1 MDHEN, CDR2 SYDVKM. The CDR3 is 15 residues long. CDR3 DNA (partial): TGTGCCAGCAGCGAGACCGGACAGGGAGATCAGCCG. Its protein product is CASSETGQGDQP. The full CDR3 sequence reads CASSETGQGDQPQYF.

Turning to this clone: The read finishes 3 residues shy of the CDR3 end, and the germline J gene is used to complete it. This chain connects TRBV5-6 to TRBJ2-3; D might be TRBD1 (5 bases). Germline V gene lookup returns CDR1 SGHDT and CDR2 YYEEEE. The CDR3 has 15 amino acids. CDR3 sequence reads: CASSFSTESNQPQYF. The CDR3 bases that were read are TGTGCCAGCAGCTTCTCGACAGAGAGCAATCAGCCG.